This T cell receptor beta chain was retrieved from a study of T cell changes during pregnancy in multiple sclerosis. Germline V gives CDR1 PRHDT, CDR2 FYEKMQ (reference sequence). The CDR3 consists of 11 residues. The method was immunoSEQ multiplex PCR; TCRdb's version includes in-frame clones alone and lacks a portion of them. The table shows tens of thousands of clones, with 85% to 95% occurring only once. The sequence came from a female donor with multiple sclerosis, enrolled in a pregnancy study. This specimen was CD8+ T cells from peripheral blood mononuclear cells, taken in the third trimester of pregnancy. The V call is TRBV13, the J call TRBJ1-1; TRBD1 matches 7 bases. The CDR3 loop reads CVSGQHTEAFF. Written as DNA, the CDR3 is TGTGTCTCGGGACAGCACACTGAAGCTTTCTTT.